The source of this TCR beta chain is a study of T cells in Graves' hyperthyroidism and ophthalmopathy. TCR beta CDR3 sequences were amplified from RNA transcripts. An initial round of RT-PCR targeting the TCR CDR3 relied on the HTBI primer set. TCRdb reprocessed the multiplex PCR reads via MiXCR and lists one record per CDR3 protein. Of under 400,000 distinct CDR3 sequences listed, 20% to 30% were seen once; the top ten hold 73%. Exclusions: uncontrolled infection, other autoimmune disease, pregnancy, lactation. The CDR3 runs 11 residues. The germline V gene has CDR1 SQVTM and CDR2 ANQGSEA. V dropped 4 bases and J dropped 8 bases, with 11 bases sitting between them.

Sequences were obtained from blood. This clonotype was obtained from a man in his fifties or sixties with Graves' hyperthyroidism. The rearrangement uses TRBV29-1 and TRBJ2-5; no firm D call. The CDR3 sequence is CSVGQSQTQYF. The CDR3 nucleotides read TGCAGCGTTGGCCAATCTCAAACCCAGTACTTC.